The rows below give T cell receptor beta chains drawn from one sample of a study of blood T cell repertoires in COVID-19. Clones were sequenced by immunoSEQ multiplex PCR, and TCRdb holds only the in-frame ones, with some missing. The sample lists around 460,000 clones; around 90% were seen once. Material for sequencing was peripheral blood. The receptors were sampled from a man aged 18 to 35 with COVID-19, enrolled during active disease. Both conserved end residues are part of each CDR3. The order of the fields is J gene, D gene, clone size, V gene, CDR3 DNA, CDR3 protein. A D gene is named only where the DNA matches it firmly. Some rows mark clone size as missing; the rest say once, few, many or name a class of expanded clone.

TRBJ2-3	TRBD2	NA	TRBV5-1	TGCGCCAGCAGCTGGAGACTAGCGGGAGAGGGAAGCACAGATACGCAGTATTTT	CASSWRLAGEGSTDTQYF
TRBJ2-3	TRBD1	NA	TRBV4-1	TGCGCCAGCAGCCAACGGACAGGGGGCCGCACAGATACGCAGTATTTT	CASSQRTGGRTDTQYF
TRBJ1-2	NA	NA	TRBV4-2	TGTGCCAGCAGCCCAGTGCAAGTCACTAACTATGGCTACACCTTC	CASSPVQVTNYGYTF
TRBJ2-1	TRBD2	NA	TRBV7-2	TGTGCCAGCAGCGCCGGACTAGCGTCAAATGAGCAGTTCTTC	CASSAGLASNEQFF
TRBJ2-7	NA	NA	TRBV7-9	TGTGCCAGCAGCTCTGCACAGGACACCTCCTACGAGCAGTACTTC	CASSSAQDTSYEQYF
TRBJ2-7	NA	once	TRBV14	TGTGCCAGCAGCTCTCAGAACTACGAGCAGTACTTC	CASSSQNYEQYF
TRBJ2-3	NA	NA	TRBV5-4	TGTGCCAGCACCAATCAAGGGGGGGGAGATACGCAGTATTTT	CASTNQGGGDTQYF
TRBJ1-2	NA	NA	TRBV9	TGTGCCAGCAGCGGCGGCAGGGCCAAACAGAATGGCTACACCTTC	CASSGGRAKQNGYTF
TRBJ2-5	TRBD1	NA	TRBV24-1	TGTGCCACCAGTGATTTCGGGGGGACAGGGGGATGGCAAGAGACCCAGTACTTC	CATSDFGGTGGWQETQYF
TRBJ2-3	TRBD1	once	TRBV5-6	TGTGCCAGCAGCTTGGGGGGACAGGTGACCGATACGCAGTATTTT	CASSLGGQVTDTQYF
TRBJ1-1	NA	NA	TRBV2	TGTGCCAGCAGCCGAAATCAACAGCACACTGAAGCTTTCTTT	CASSRNQQHTEAFF
TRBJ1-6	NA	NA	TRBV4-1	TGCGCCAGCAGCCAAAGGGAGACAGGAGGTTCACCCCTCCACTTT	CASSQRETGGSPLHF
TRBJ2-7	TRBD1	NA	TRBV19	TGTGCCAGTGGACAGGGAACCTACGAGCAGTACTTC	CASGQGTYEQYF
TRBJ2-3	TRBD2	NA	TRBV6-4	TGTGCCAGCAGTGAATGGGGAGCGGGAGCAGATACGCAGTATTTT	CASSEWGAGADTQYF
TRBJ2-7	TRBD2	NA	TRBV7-8	TGTGCCAGCAGCTTACTAGCGGGGGAGGCCGAGCAGTACTTC	CASSLLAGEAEQYF
TRBJ1-5	TRBD1	NA	TRBV6-2/TRBV6-3	TGTGCCAGCAGTAGGACCCACCAACGACAGGGTGGCAATCAGCCCCAGCATTTT	CASSRTHQRQGGNQPQHF
TRBJ1-2	NA	NA	TRBV9	TGTGCCAGCCACAGGACGGGCTATGGCTACACCTTC	CASHRTGYGYTF
TRBJ1-4	NA	NA	TRBV27	TGTGCCAGCAGTTTATCGGGGACTGCGCCCGGTGAAAAACTGTTTTTT	CASSLSGTAPGEKLFF
TRBJ1-2	NA	NA	TRBV24-1	TGTGCCACCAGTGACAACCGACAGTATGGCTACACCTTC	CATSDNRQYGYTF
TRBJ2-3	NA	NA	TRBV13	TGTGCCAGCAGCCAACAGGGGGGGGGCACAGATACGCAGTATTTT	CASSQQGGGTDTQYF
TRBJ2-6	NA	NA	TRBV19	TGTGCCACCTCGTCGGGGAGATACTCTGGGGCCAACGTCCTGACTTTC	CATSSGRYSGANVLTF
TRBJ2-1	TRBD1	NA	TRBV19	TGTGCCAGTAGTATTGGACAGGGGCACAATGAGCAGTTCTTC	CASSIGQGHNEQFF
TRBJ2-7	NA	NA	TRBV21-1	TGTGCCAGCAGCAAAGAAGGAAGGGACAGGGGAGGCGAGCAGTACTTC	CASSKEGRDRGGEQYF
TRBJ1-6	NA	NA	TRBV5-6	TGTGCCAGCAGCTTACAGGAATATTCACCCCTCCACTTT	CASSLQEYSPLHF
TRBJ2-1	TRBD2	NA	TRBV24-1	TGTGCCACCAGTGACCGTACTAGCGGGAGGACACAAAAGCAGTTCTTC	CATSDRTSGRTQKQFF
TRBJ2-5	TRBD1	NA	TRBV5-6	TGTGCCAGCAGCTTCTATCAGGGGGCGGGAGAGACCCAGTACTTC	CASSFYQGAGETQYF
TRBJ1-6	NA	NA	TRBV27	TGTGCCAGCACCTACCAGCAGGGCGGTTCACCCCTCCACTTT	CASTYQQGGSPLHF
TRBJ1-4	TRBD1	NA	TRBV19	TGTGCCAGTAGGACAGGGCGTGCGACTAATGAAAAACTGTTTTTT	CASRTGRATNEKLFF
TRBJ2-7	NA	NA	TRBV29-1	TGCAGCGTTGAAGATCCAGCGGGTTCCTACGAGCAGTACTTC	CSVEDPAGSYEQYF
TRBJ2-2	NA	NA	TRBV28	TGTGCCAGCAGTGGGTGGACAACCGCAAGTTTTTCCGGGGAGCTGTTTTTT	CASSGWTTASFSGELFF
TRBJ1-4	TRBD1	NA	TRBV5-4	TGTGCCAGCAGCAGGGACAACAGGGGGGTTGATGAAAAACTGTTTTTT	CASSRDNRGVDEKLFF
TRBJ2-2	NA	NA	TRBV5-8	TGTGCCAGCAGCTTCTACAGGGTGGGCGGGGAGCTGTTTTTT	CASSFYRVGGELFF
TRBJ2-3	NA	NA	TRBV5-1	TGCGCCAGCAGCTTGGGCCCACCAGGGCCGGGACAAAGCACAGATACGCAGTATTTT	CASSLGPPGPGQSTDTQYF
TRBJ2-7	NA	NA	TRBV18	TGTGCCAGCTCACTTGGGGGGATCGAGCAGTACTTC	CASSLGGIEQYF
TRBJ2-5	TRBD1	NA	TRBV5-6	TGTGCCAGCAGCTTAACAGGGGAAGAGACCCAGTACTTC	CASSLTGEETQYF
TRBJ1-6	NA	once	TRBV30	TGTGCCTGGGGAGGACGGGATAATTCACCCCTCCACTTT	CAWGGRDNSPLHF
TRBJ2-1	NA	NA	TRBV24-1	TGTGCCACCAGTGATCTTAGGGGGGGTGAGCAGTTCTTC	CATSDLRGGEQFF
TRBJ1-3	TRBD1	NA	TRBV19	TGTGCCAGCAAAAAGGGACAGGCGACTGGAGACACCATATATTTT	CASKKGQATGDTIYF
TRBJ2-7	TRBD1	NA	TRBV6-5	TGTGCCAGCAGCGCGGGACAGGACCTTCGCGAGCAGTACTTC	CASSAGQDLREQYF
TRBJ2-2	TRBD1	NA	TRBV6-5	TGTGCCAGCACGGAGCCAGGGGGTCTTGCCGGGGAGCTGTTTTTT	CASTEPGGLAGELFF
TRBJ2-1	TRBD1	NA	TRBV4-1	TGCGCCAGCAGAGACAGGGTGGGGAATGAGCAGTTCTTC	CASRDRVGNEQFF
TRBJ2-5	TRBD2	NA	TRBV15	TGTGCCACCAGCACCTGGGGACTAGCGGGTTCAGAGACCCAGTACTTC	CATSTWGLAGSETQYF
TRBJ2-4	TRBD1	NA	TRBV5-1	TGCGCCAGCAGCGCGACAGGGGGAACCAAAAACATTCAGTACTTC	CASSATGGTKNIQYF
TRBJ2-5	NA	NA	TRBV18	TGTGCCAGCTCACCACGCGGGACCTCACAAGAGACCCAGTACTTC	CASSPRGTSQETQYF
TRBJ2-2	NA	NA	TRBV23-1	TGCGCCAGCAGACCGCAGTCGGGCACCGGGGAGCTGTTTTTT	CASRPQSGTGELFF
TRBJ1-1	NA	NA	TRBV19	TGTGCCAGTAGTACCTACAGGGACACTGAAGCTTTCTTT	CASSTYRDTEAFF
TRBJ2-1	NA	NA	TRBV3-1/TRBV3-2	TGTGCCAGCAGCCAAAGGGAGTCTGAGCAGTTCTTC	CASSQRESEQFF
TRBJ2-4	TRBD1	NA	TRBV10-2	TGCGCCAGCGGACAGGGAGTCGCCAAAAACATTCAGTACTTC	CASGQGVAKNIQYF
TRBJ1-1	NA	NA	TRBV13	TGTGCCAGCAGCACCCGAACCACCAGGGTCACTGAAGCTTTCTTT	CASSTRTTRVTEAFF
TRBJ1-2	NA	NA	TRBV6-5	TGTGCCAGCAGTACCCAGTGGGGCGGATCGGTCTACACCTTC	CASSTQWGGSVYTF
TRBJ2-1	NA	once	TRBV19	TGTGCCAGTAAAGTCGTGGGGACTGACAATGAGCAGTTCTTC	CASKVVGTDNEQFF
TRBJ2-5	NA	NA	TRBV7-2	TGTGCCAGCTCTTTTTGGGAGGTACCCACCCAGTACTTC	CASSFWEVPTQYF
TRBJ1-5	TRBD1	NA	TRBV2	TGTGCCAGCACCTGGGACAGGCTTAGCAATCAGCCCCAGCATTTT	CASTWDRLSNQPQHF
TRBJ1-1	NA	NA	TRBV6-5	TGTGCCAGCAGTTACCGGACAGTCAACACTGAAGCTTTCTTT	CASSYRTVNTEAFF
TRBJ2-2	NA	NA	TRBV14	TGTGCCAGCAGCCGACTCCCCCCCGGGGAGCTGTTTTTT	CASSRLPPGELFF